This TCR beta chain was recovered during a study of cytomegalovirus exposure and HLA in healthy donors. The study's findings and limits: Investigators reported some 150 TCR beta chains as tied to cytomegalovirus. Common viral pathogens seemed, in a later analysis, to connect with several of the most significant clusters.

Each donor was nominally healthy when sampled (though unrecorded immune exposures were likely). 60 Vbeta and 13 Jbeta primers were used in PCR. Method: immunoSEQ multiplex PCR; TCRdb's copy keeps in-frame clones and lacks some. The sample includes around 100,000 clones, 60% to 85% of them seen just once. As regards this clone: What it recognizes is unknown.

CDR1 and CDR2 (germline): SGDLS, YYNGEE. CDR3 length: 14 residues. The V segment lost 4 bases and the J segment 2 bases; nucleotides outside the gene matches: 3. The source material was PBMCs. The receptor was isolated from a female donor in good health and CMV-seropositive. The rearrangement joins TRBV9 to TRBJ2-3; 8 bases are shared with TRBD1. CDR3 loop: CASSTRGHTDTQYF. In DNA, the CDR3 is TGTGCCAGCAGCACCAGGGGGCACACAGATACGCAGTATTTT. Together with reference TRBV9 and TRBJ2-3, the CDR3 gives the full variable domain: DSGVTQTPKHLITATGQRVTLRCSPRSGDLSVYWYQQSLDQGLQFLIQYYNGEERAKGNILERFSAQQFPDLHSELNLSSLELGDSALYFCASSTRGHTDTQYFGPGTRLTVL.